This T cell receptor (beta chain) was obtained from a study of blood T cells in healthy people across ages. The germline V gene has CDR1 LNHNV and CDR2 YYDKDF (reference sequence). This CDR3 comprises 12 residues. Study findings and constraints: A greater number of naive CD4+ cells and higher diversity distinguished long-lived donors from aged donors.

This clonotype appeared once. Antigen specificity is unknown. At one of its ends the junction is not consistent with the germline gene, which may arise from a read error. With a J-beta primer mix and a sample-barcoded 5' primer, a second PCR ran 7 to 11 cycles. TCRdb fed the 5' RACE reads into MiXCR, producing one record per CDR3 protein. In the table there are 1.8 million or so distinct CDR3 sequences, about two fifths of which are singletons. Healthy Russian Caucasian donors spanned ages about 6 to 100 years. J is TRBJ1-5 and V is TRBV15, with D perhaps matching TRBD1 (5 bases). The sequence was obtained from a human donor in good health. Sequenced input: blood. The CDR3 bases are TGTGCCACATCAGGGTCCAATCGGCCCCAGCATTTT. Encoded protein: CATSGSNRPQHF.